A selection of T cell receptor beta chains follows, all from one sample in a study of OX40 agonist ivuxolimab in advanced cancers. The data were produced by immunoSEQ multiplex PCR, yet TCRdb's version contains in-frame clones alone and is incomplete. The table includes nearly 50,000 clones, 70% to 90% detected once. The sample here was CD4+ or CD8+ T cells sorted from blood, taken in a trial of the OX40 agonist ivuxolimab. The receptors were gathered from an adult with an advanced solid tumor such as melanoma, head and neck, liver or kidney cancer. Both conserved end residues are part of each CDR3. D genes are given only for firm matches. Where a row states a size, it is once, few, many or the class of an expanded clone; other rows omit it.

cdr3_aa cdr3_nt d_call v_call cdr3_length clone_size j_call
CATLRGNREQFF TGTGCCACCCTAAGGGGGAATCGGGAGCAGTTCTTC . TRBV27 12 . TRBJ2-1
CASIPRGAHEQYF TGTGCCAGCATCCCGCGGGGGGCCCACGAGCAGTACTTC TRBD2 TRBV28 13 . TRBJ2-7
CSVLGTREQFF TGCAGCGTTCTCGGGACTCGTGAGCAGTTCTTC . TRBV29-1 11 . TRBJ2-1
CASSWGVSTEAFF TGTGCCAGCAGTTGGGGGGTTAGCACTGAAGCTTTCTTT . TRBV27 13 once TRBJ1-1
CASSFPGTYGYTF TGTGCCAGCAGTTTCCCAGGGACGTATGGCTACACCTTC . TRBV28 13 . TRBJ1-2
CASTGMAGADTQYF TGTGCCAGCACAGGGATGGCAGGGGCAGATACGCAGTATTTT . TRBV28 14 . TRBJ2-3
CASSQDSYEQYF TGTGCCAGCAGCCAAGACAGCTACGAGCAGTACTTC . TRBV7-2 12 . TRBJ2-7
CASSSLGQGGEQYF TGTGCCAGCAGTTCGTTGGGACAGGGGGGCGAGCAGTACTTC TRBD1 TRBV27 14 . TRBJ2-7
CATRDRDEDEQYF TGTGCCACCAGGGATAGGGATGAGGACGAGCAGTACTTC . TRBV28 13 . TRBJ2-7
CASSYSRGLDGYTF TGTGCCAGCAGTTACTCCCGCGGGCTCGATGGCTACACCTTC . TRBV6-5 14 . TRBJ1-2
CASSLNSGGPDGYTF TGTGCCAGCAGCTTAAATTCGGGGGGGCCAGATGGCTACACCTTC . TRBV7-8 15 once TRBJ1-2
CSVRTRDSYEQYF TGCAGCGTCCGAACCCGGGACAGCTACGAGCAGTACTTC TRBD1 TRBV29-1 13 . TRBJ2-7
CASSLGTVYEQYF TGTGCCAGCAGCTTGGGGACAGTCTACGAGCAGTACTTC . TRBV5-6 13 . TRBJ2-7
CASSVVAEDTQYF TGTGCCAGCAGCGTAGTAGCCGAAGATACGCAGTATTTT . TRBV9 13 . TRBJ2-3